The TCR beta chain under discussion was sequenced for a study of blood T cell repertoires in COVID-19. At the level of the study: Some COVID-19 samples were acute and others convalescent; all came from the United States, Italy and Spain. In each case, the material was cDNA or gDNA derived from T cells, B-cell-depleted T cells, or PBMCs.

The ends were cut back, 5 bases at V and 4 bases at J, with 7 bases in the middle. CDR1 is DFQATT, CDR2 SNEGSKA, per germline (reference sequence). The CDR3 extends over 11 amino acids. Per the authors' pipeline: The authors estimated nucleated cell counts from reference gene primer amplification. Clones were sequenced by immunoSEQ multiplex PCR, and TCRdb holds only the in-frame ones, with some missing. The D gene and trimming were derived from the DNA, and the V and J assignments and clone size from that table. The sample has approximately 240,000 clones; 84% are singletons. The V gene is TRBV20-1, the J gene TRBJ2-3; D unresolved. The TCR was taken from a woman aged 35 to 49 who had recovered from COVID-19. The source material was peripheral blood. This CDR3 is CSADLSDTQYF. CDR3 DNA: TGCAGTGCTGACTTATCAGATACGCAGTATTTT.